One sample yielded the 2 T cell receptor beta chains listed below, sequenced in a study of shared clonotypes between healthy human individuals (TCRdb year 2020). Libraries were prepared through the immunoSEQ multiplex PCR assay. In its TCRdb copy, this immuneACCESS table keeps in-frame sequences only and misses some clones. Where compared with another copy, unresolved V genes explain less than half of these, and the others have no known cause. The sample has 1.5 million to 1.9 million clones on record, approximately 98% of them singletons. The ten most abundant clones make up roughly 0.42% of the sample. Input material: naive CD4+ T cells sorted from blood. The cell subset or site tag for this specimen amounts to: CD45RA+ positively selected. These receptor sequences come from a man younger than 40 in good health.

Notes on this clone: Other DNA sequences within the sample encode an identical CDR3. CDR3 coding DNA: TGTGCCAGCAGTTACCCCCAGGGGGGCGAGCAGTACTTC. Its translation is CASSYPQGGEQYF. This chain joins TRBV6-6 and TRBJ2-7, with D perhaps TRBD1 (7 bases). The ends were cut back, 2 bases at V and 6 bases at J, with 11 bases in the middle. The CDR3 consists of 13 residues. CDR1 and CDR2 from the germline V gene are MNHNY and SVGAGI (reference sequence).

This chain uses TRBV10-3 with TRBJ2-2; unclear D gene. This CDR3 contains 13 residues. V lost 0 bases and J lost 7, with 6 bases in between. CDR1 is ENHRY, CDR2 SYGVKD, per germline. For the CDR3, the DNA is TGTGCCATCAGTGAGTCGACTCGCGGGGAGCTGTTTTTT. It encodes CAISESTRGELFF.